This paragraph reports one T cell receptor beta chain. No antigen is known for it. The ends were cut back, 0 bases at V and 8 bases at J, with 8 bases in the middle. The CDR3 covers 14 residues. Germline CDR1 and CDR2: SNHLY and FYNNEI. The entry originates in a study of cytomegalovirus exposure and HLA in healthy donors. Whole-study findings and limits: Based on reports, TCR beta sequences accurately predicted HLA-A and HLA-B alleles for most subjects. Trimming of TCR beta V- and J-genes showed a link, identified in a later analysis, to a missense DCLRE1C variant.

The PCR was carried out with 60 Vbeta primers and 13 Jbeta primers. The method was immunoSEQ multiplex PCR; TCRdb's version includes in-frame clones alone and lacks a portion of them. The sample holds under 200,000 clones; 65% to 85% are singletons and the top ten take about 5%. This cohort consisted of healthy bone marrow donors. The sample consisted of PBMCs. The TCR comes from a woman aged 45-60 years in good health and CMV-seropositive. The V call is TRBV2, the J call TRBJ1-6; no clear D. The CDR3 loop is CASSEALTDSPLHF. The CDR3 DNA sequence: TGTGCCAGCAGTGAAGCGCTTACGGATTCACCCCTCCACTTT.